This T cell receptor (beta chain) is from a study of molecular identifiers for immune sequencing clone quantification. Looked up from germline, CDR1 is LNHNV and CDR2 is YYDKDF (reference sequence). The V segment lost 6 bases and the J segment 9 bases; nucleotides outside the gene matches: 8. This CDR3 has 13 residues. Comments on this clonotype: As yet, its antigen is unknown.

Study-level points and caveats: Single-cell amounts of spiked Jurkat TCR RNA were reportedly detectable among approximately 1 million naive cells. Clonotypes topping 20 RNA copies carried over 99% of effector molecules but under 1% of naive ones.

With listed TCR primers and previously described methods, bulk TCR libraries were prepared. TCRdb ran MiXCR on the PCR reads and lists one entry per CDR3 protein. The table records roughly 100,000 distinct CDR3 sequences, around 37% of them present only once. For naive CD8 T cells, sorting used the CD8+CD4-CCR7+CD45RA+ phenotype. What was sequenced was naive CD8+ T cells from blood, with Jurkat cell RNA spiked in. Indicated subset: FACS-sorted CD8+CD4-CCR7+CD45RA+ naive T cells. The rearrangement uses TRBV15 and TRBJ1-5; TRBD1 aligns across 7 bases. This sequence originates from a human donor in good health. Some libraries in this study had Jurkat cell RNA spiked in. Written as DNA, the CDR3 is TGTGCCACCAGAGGGACAGTTTCAGGGCCCCAGCATTTT. It is translated as CATRGTVSGPQHF.